A single sample gave rise to the 27 T cell receptor beta chains below, sequenced in a study of cytomegalovirus exposure and HLA in healthy donors. Profiled with immunoSEQ multiplex PCR; TCRdb holds only in-frame clones, not every one. The sample carries around 230,000 clones, 70% to 90% recorded once. The specimen was PBMCs. The source of these receptors is a woman aged 25 to 45 in good health and CMV-seropositive.

The chain employs TRBV6-1 and TRBJ1-1; TRBD1 might be the D (6 bases). The length of the CDR3 is 14 residues. Germline CDR1 is MNHNS and CDR2 is SASEGT. This CDR3 is CGGGGRWGNTEAFF. In DNA form, the CDR3 reads TGTGGGGGCGGGGGCCGGTGGGGGAACACTGAAGCTTTCTTT.

The chain uses TRBV5-4 and TRBJ1-1, with 9 bases that match TRBD1. The trim removed 4 bases at V and 3 bases at J, leaving 4 bases unmatched. The CDR3 has 14 residues. Germline V gene sequence: CDR1 SGHNT, CDR2 YYREEE (reference sequence). The CDR3 DNA sequence: TGTGCCAGCAGCAAGGACAGGGGAGACACTGAAGCTTTCTTT. It translates to CASSKDRGDTEAFF.

The chain carries TRBV27 and TRBJ1-1, with D uncertain. This CDR3 comprises 15 residues. The V end lost 3 bases, the J end lost 0 bases, and 11 bases lay between the germline ends. From germline, CDR1 is MNHEY and CDR2 SMNVEV (reference sequence). The CDR3 coding sequence is TGTGCCAGCAGTTTTTTAACAACCATGAACACTGAAGCTTTCTTT. Translating it yields CASSFLTTMNTEAFF.

This chain connects TRBV19 to TRBJ2-1; D is unresolved. Trimming took off 4 bases at V and 4 bases at J, with 8 bases between the two ends. The CDR3 is made up of 13 amino acids. Germline loops: CDR1 LNHDA, CDR2 SQIVND (reference sequence). Here the CDR3 reads CASSRGWYNEQFF. The CDR3 nucleotides are TGTGCCAGTAGTAGAGGATGGTACAATGAGCAGTTCTTC.

This rearrangement joins TRBV27 to TRBJ2-7; D is possibly TRBD2 (5 bases). The germline V and J ends were trimmed by 7 bases and 3 bases, with 19 bases remaining between them. CDR1 and CDR2 from the germline V gene are MNHEY and SMNVEV (reference sequence). This CDR3 region has 15 residues. CDR3 sequence (DNA): TGTGCCAGCACCCCCCGGTGGCAGGCGGGCTACGAGCAGTACTTC. Translated: CASTPRWQAGYEQYF.

The V and J genes are TRBV29-1 and TRBJ2-7, with 8 bases matching TRBD1. The germline gives CDR1 SQVTM, CDR2 ANQGSEA. This CDR3 has 16 amino acids. J lost 4 bases, V lost 5 bases, and 16 bases had no gene match. The CDR3 nucleotides read TGCAGCGTTTCCGGGAGTTCAGGGGGCGCGCGGTACGAGCAGTACTTC. As protein: CSVSGSSGGARYEQYF.

The rearrangement links TRBV6-5 to TRBJ1-1; perhaps TRBD1 as D (5 bases). This CDR3 has 16 amino acids. Germline CDR1 and CDR2: MNHEY and SVGAGI. V lost 4 bases, J lost 1 base, and 16 bases lay in between. CDR3 sequence (DNA): TGTGCCAGCAGTTTTCCCTGGGGCAGAACGAACACTGAAGCTTTCTTT. This encodes CASSFPWGRTNTEAFF.

This sequence joins TRBV14 and TRBJ1-1, with D maybe TRBD1 (6 bases). The germline CDR1 and CDR2 sequences are SGHDN and FVKESK. The CDR3 totals 16 residues. The V and J ends lost 1 base and 0 bases respectively, with 12 bases between them. This CDR3 is CASSQGTDLLNTEAFF. The CDR3 bases are TGTGCCAGCAGCCAAGGGACAGATTTATTGAACACTGAAGCTTTCTTT.

This clone was recorded a few times. CDR3 amino acids: CASSGQGAVKEQYF. In DNA form, the CDR3 reads TGTGCCAGCAGCGGACAGGGGGCTGTGAAGGAGCAGTACTTC. The genes are TRBV2 and TRBJ2-7; 11 nucleotides line up with TRBD1. V lost 6 bases, J lost 7 bases, and 8 bases stayed unmatched. Per the germline V gene, CDR1 is SNHLY and CDR2 is FYNNEI. The CDR3 has 14 amino acids.

This chain links TRBV7-9 with TRBJ2-3; maybe TRBD2 (5 bases). In germline, CDR1 is SEHNR, CDR2 FQNEAQ (reference sequence). Trimming stripped 3 bases from V and 0 bases from J, with 16 bases between. The CDR3 is 17 amino acids. The CDR3 coding sequence is TGTGCCAGCAGCTTTTTCGGCGGGTCATCTAGCACAGATACGCAGTATTTT. The encoded protein is CASSFFGGSSSTDTQYF. Together with reference TRBV7-9 and TRBJ2-3, the CDR3 gives the full variable domain: DTGVSQNPRHKITKRGQNVTFRCDPISEHNRLYWYRQTLGQGPEFLTYFQNEAQLEKSRLLSDRFSAERPKGSFSTLEIQRTEQGDSAMYLCASSFFGGSSSTDTQYFGPGTRLTVL.

This chain connects TRBV29-1 to TRBJ2-7; 7 bases are shared with TRBD1. The V gene end was trimmed by 4 bases and the J gene end by 3 bases; junction bases not matched to a gene: 3. The germline gives CDR1 SQVTM, CDR2 ANQGSEA. The CDR3 runs to 12 residues. For the CDR3, the DNA is TGCAGCGTTGGCCACAGGGGCTACGAGCAGTACTTC. Translation: CSVGHRGYEQYF.

The V gene is TRBV6-1, the J gene TRBJ1-2; D gene unclear. The CDR3 runs 16 residues. CDR1 is MNHNS, CDR2 SASEGT, per germline. The ends were cut back, 1 base at V and 1 base at J, with 13 bases in the middle. CDR3 nucleotides: TGTGCCAGCAGTGAAGAAGCCGGATACTATAACTATGGCTACACCTTC. It yields the protein CASSEEAGYYNYGYTF.

V and J are TRBV7-6 and TRBJ1-3; D is undetermined. V lost 5 bases and J 4 bases, leaving 15 bases between the germline ends. The CDR3 totals 15 residues. Germline lookup yields CDR1 SGHVS and CDR2 FNYEAQ. The CDR3: CASSRPGLGGNTIYF. Written as DNA, the CDR3 is TGTGCCAGCAGCCGCCCTGGACTAGGGGGAAACACCATATATTTT. Filled out from reference TRBV7-6 and TRBJ1-3, the complete variable domain reads GAGVSQSPRYKVTKRGQDVALRCDPISGHVSLYWYRQALGQGPEFLTYFNYEAQQDKSGLPNDRFSAERPEGSISTLTIQRTEQRDSAMYRCASSRPGLGGNTIYFGEGSWLTVV.

This sequence joins TRBV19 and TRBJ1-3, with D uncertain. The germline CDR1 and CDR2 sequences are LNHDA and SQIVND (reference sequence). The CDR3 runs to 14 residues. Trimming took 6 bases from V and 0 from J, leaving 9 bases between them. The CDR3: CASSRRNSGNTIYF. The DNA for the CDR3 is TGTGCCAGTAGCCGGAGAAACTCTGGAAACACCATATATTTT.

The chain employs TRBV30 and TRBJ2-7; weak D call: TRBD2 (5 bases). Germline V CDR1 and CDR2: GTSNPN, SVGIG (reference sequence). Trimming left V 0 bases short and J 5 bases short, with 17 bases between. CDR3 length equals 15 residues. The DNA of the CDR3 is TGTGCCTGGAGTGTAATCGCGGGTTCGATCGACGAGCAGTACTTC. Translated, it gives CAWSVIAGSIDEQYF.

The J gene is TRBJ1-3, the V gene TRBV30; no firm D call. This CDR3 spans 10 amino acids. With 6 bases removed from V and 8 bases from J, the gap between germline ends came to 8 bases. Germline loops: CDR1 GTSNPN, CDR2 SVGIG (reference sequence). CDR3 nucleotides: TGTGCCTGCGCCGGGGACACCATATATTTT. Its protein product is CACAGDTIYF.

In DNA form, the CDR3 reads TGTGCCAGTAGCAGGGGGCAAGTTGCCTACGAGCAGTACTTC. Translated, it gives CASSRGQVAYEQYF. The chain uses TRBV11-2 and TRBJ2-7; TRBD1 aligns across 8 bases. CDR1 SGHAT and CDR2 FQNNGV come from the germline V gene. V lost 9 bases, J lost 2 bases, and 9 bases stayed unmatched. The CDR3 runs to 14 residues.

The chain's CDR3 is CASRSVGTQPGEGYTF. In nucleotides, the CDR3 is TGTGCCAGCCGATCCGTCGGGACTCAACCTGGGGAGGGCTACACCTTC. This sequence joins TRBV19 and TRBJ1-2; D possibly corresponds to TRBD1 (5 bases). CDR3 length equals 16 residues. From germline, CDR1 is LNHDA and CDR2 SQIVND (reference sequence). The V end lost 9 bases, the J end lost 8 bases, and 28 bases lay between the germline ends.

The rearrangement uses TRBV6-1 and TRBJ2-1, with TRBD2 matching 8 bases. Per germline, CDR1 MNHNS and CDR2 SASEGT. J gave up 0 bases and V 4 bases, and 5 bases lay outside the gene matches. CDR3 length: 16 amino acids. CDR3 sequence: CASSGLLAASYNEQFF. CDR3 bases: TGTGCCAGCAGTGGCCTACTAGCGGCCTCCTACAATGAGCAGTTCTTC.

This chain joins TRBV6-6 and TRBJ2-3, with 8 bases matching TRBD2. Germline V gives CDR1 MNHNY, CDR2 SVGAGI (reference sequence). V was clipped by 6 bases and J by 4 bases; unmatched bases: 9. This CDR3 has 15 residues. The CDR3 sequence is CASRPTAGASDTQYF. The CDR3 nucleotides read TGTGCCAGCAGACCCACAGCGGGAGCATCAGATACGCAGTATTTT.

V is TRBV20-1 and J is TRBJ1-1, with D hard to call. Trimming took 5 bases from V and 6 from J, leaving 10 bases between them. The V gene's germline CDR1 is DFQATT and CDR2 SNEGSKA (reference sequence). This CDR3 region has 11 residues. As DNA, the CDR3 is TGCAGTGCTCGGAGGGCTCCTGAAGCTTTCTTT. Protein sequence: CSARRAPEAFF.

The chain couples TRBV6-1 to TRBJ1-5, with D uncertain. CDR1 and CDR2 (germline): MNHNS, SASEGT. V lost 6 bases and J 3 bases, leaving 12 bases between the germline ends. The CDR3 contains 14 residues. The CDR3 spells CASRVRGFNQPQHF. The CDR3 coding sequence is TGTGCCAGCAGAGTACGAGGGTTCAATCAGCCCCAGCATTTT.

This sequence joins TRBV19 and TRBJ1-5, with D perhaps matching TRBD1 (6 bases). CDR3 size: 15 residues. Per germline, CDR1 LNHDA and CDR2 SQIVND (reference sequence). Trimming removed 3 bases from V and 3 bases from J, with 12 bases in between. The CDR3 region has the DNA TGTGCCAGTAGTATTACCAGGGGTTCCAATCAGCCCCAGCATTTT. It yields the protein CASSITRGSNQPQHF.

This chain links TRBV29-1 with TRBJ1-2; no clear D gene. Germline V gives CDR1 SQVTM, CDR2 ANQGSEA. This CDR3 region has 13 residues. The V and J ends lost 2 bases and 12 bases respectively, with 19 bases between them. CDR3 in DNA: TGCAGCGTTGAAACGAGCGGGCCCCGGGTCGACACCTTC. It codes for CSVETSGPRVDTF.

The rearrangement links TRBV5-1 to TRBJ2-3; 10 nucleotides align to TRBD1. Germline V gives CDR1 SGHRS, CDR2 YFSETQ. This CDR3 region has 14 residues. V shed 8 bases and J 6 bases; nucleotides not matched to a gene: 9. Here the CDR3 reads CASYDRGLVDTQYF. The CDR3 DNA reads TGCGCCAGTTACGACAGGGGGCTCGTTGATACGCAGTATTTT.

The chain combines TRBV7-9 with TRBJ2-1; D unresolved. Deletions cut 3 bases from V and 1 base from J, with 10 bases between. From germline, CDR1 is SEHNR and CDR2 FQNEAQ (reference sequence). The CDR3 has 15 residues. The CDR3 protein is CASSFGYPSYNEQFF. CDR3 bases: TGTGCCAGCAGCTTCGGGTATCCGTCCTACAATGAGCAGTTCTTC.

J is TRBJ1-1 and V is TRBV7-9; TRBD1 aligns across 7 bases. V lost 5 bases, J lost 0 bases, and 9 bases stayed unmatched. Germline CDR1 SEHNR, CDR2 FQNEAQ (reference sequence). This CDR3 has 16 amino acids. Here the CDR3 reads CASSPRTGRVNTEAFF. CDR3 sequence (DNA): TGTGCCAGCAGCCCACGGACAGGTCGCGTGAACACTGAAGCTTTCTTT. The whole variable domain, remainder taken from reference TRBV7-9 and TRBJ1-1, is DTGVSQNPRHKITKRGQNVTFRCDPISEHNRLYWYRQTLGQGPEFLTYFQNEAQLEKSRLLSDRFSAERPKGSFSTLEIQRTEQGDSAMYLCASSPRTGRVNTEAFFGQGTRLTVV.